The 30 T cell receptor beta chains in this list originate from one sample, sequenced in a study of PD-1 blockade in classical Hodgkin lymphoma. Produced via immunoSEQ multiplex PCR; TCRdb's table is partial and in-frame only. The sample includes approximately 41,000 clones, just over 65% of them seen just once. Time point defined: cycle 4 day 1 (C4D1), after more than five weeks of nivolumab. Brentuximab vedotin exposure varied, and every patient relapsed after autologous stem cell transplantation. The source was peripheral blood mononuclear cells (PBMCs), collected before the fourth cycle of nivolumab. These receptors all stem from a human donor with classical Hodgkin lymphoma.

V is TRBV5-4 and J is TRBJ1-4; D remains unclear. Per germline, CDR1 SGHNT and CDR2 YYREEE (reference sequence). This CDR3 region has 17 residues. Trimming shortened V by 3 bases and J by 2 bases, and 17 bases separated the two germline ends. The CDR3 is CASSYTPYPDTNEKLFF. The CDR3 nucleotides read TGTGCCAGCAGCTACACCCCCTACCCGGACACTAATGAAAAACTGTTTTTT.

The chain joins TRBV28 to TRBJ1-1, with D perhaps matching TRBD1 (6 bases). The V gene's germline CDR1 is MDHEN and CDR2 SYDVKM. The length of the CDR3 is 12 residues. V lost 6 bases and J lost 11, with 16 bases in between. In DNA, the CDR3 is TGTGCCAGCAGATCCGGGACAACTAGGGCTTTCTTT. Translating it yields CASRSGTTRAFF.

The chain employs TRBV4-3 and TRBJ2-3; 8 bases fit TRBD2. CDR3 length: 17 amino acids. With 1 base clipped from V and 2 bases from J, the junction kept 8 bases outside the gene matches. In germline, CDR1 is LGHNA, CDR2 YSLEER. CDR3 sequence: CASSQGLAGIVTDTQYF. The CDR3 nucleotides are TGCGCCAGCAGCCAAGGGTTAGCGGGAATCGTCACAGATACGCAGTATTTT.

The V call is TRBV29-1, the J call TRBJ2-2; D remains ambiguous. This CDR3 spans 13 amino acids. Trimming removed 3 bases from V and 1 base from J, with 6 bases in between. In germline, CDR1 is SQVTM, CDR2 ANQGSEA. This chain's CDR3 is CSVDSGNTGELFF. The CDR3 region has the DNA TGCAGCGTTGATTCGGGGAACACCGGGGAGCTGTTTTTT.

This clone was seen ten or more times. V usage is TRBV7-9 and J usage is TRBJ2-5; no definite D call. The ends were cut back, 3 bases at V and 0 bases at J, with 5 bases in the middle. Germline assignment: CDR1 SEHNR and CDR2 FQNEAQ (reference sequence). The length of the CDR3 is 13 residues. The CDR3 nucleotides are TGTGCCAGCAGCTTGGGCCACCAAGAGACCCAGTACTTC. Translating gives CASSLGHQETQYF. Combining the CDR3 with reference TRBV7-9 and TRBJ2-5 gives the whole variable domain DTGVSQNPRHKITKRGQNVTFRCDPISEHNRLYWYRQTLGQGPEFLTYFQNEAQLEKSRLLSDRFSAERPKGSFSTLEIQRTEQGDSAMYLCASSLGHQETQYFGPGTRLLVL.

In its sample, this clone was seen a few times. This sequence joins TRBV6-5 and TRBJ1-6, with D perhaps matching TRBD1 (6 bases). This CDR3 comprises 15 residues. Germline V gene sequence: CDR1 MNHEY, CDR2 SVGAGI. Trimming cost V 4 bases and J 9 bases, with 16 bases left between them. The CDR3 loop reads CASSSGARSGSPLHF. The CDR3 nucleotides are TGTGCCAGCAGTTCAGGGGCGCGCAGCGGTTCACCCCTCCACTTT.

The CDR3: CASSMSGTGPNQPQHF. DNA for the CDR3: TGTGCCAGTAGTATGTCCGGGACAGGGCCCAATCAGCCCCAGCATTTT. V and J are TRBV19 and TRBJ1-5; 9 positions match TRBD1. Trimming took 3 bases from V and 3 from J; bases not matched to a gene: 6. The CDR3 spans 16 residues. CDR1 and CDR2 (germline): LNHDA, SQIVND (reference sequence).

The rearrangement links TRBV6-5 to TRBJ2-7; 11 bases are a match to TRBD2. Trimming took 6 bases from V and 3 from J; bases not matched to a gene: 7. Germline loops: CDR1 MNHEY, CDR2 SVGAGI. This CDR3 contains 15 residues. As DNA, the CDR3 is TGTGCCAGCAGATTGACTAGCGGGGAAAGCTACGAGCAGTACTTC. Protein product: CASRLTSGESYEQYF.

V gene TRBV6-5 combines with J gene TRBJ2-7; tentatively, D is TRBD2 (6 bases). Germline CDR1 MNHEY, CDR2 SVGAGI. Trimming removed 0 bases at V and 2 bases at J, with 11 bases between. This CDR3 contains 15 residues. The chain's CDR3 is CASSYSTEGTYEQYF. The DNA of the CDR3 is TGTGCCAGCAGTTACTCGACGGAGGGCACCTACGAGCAGTACTTC.

The chain uses TRBV11-2 and TRBJ1-1, with a tentative D call TRBD1 (5 bases). Trimming shortened V by 3 bases and J by 0 bases, and 11 bases separated the two germline ends. CDR1 and CDR2 (germline): SGHAT, FQNNGV. This CDR3 has 15 amino acids. This CDR3 reads CASSFYAGLNTEAFF. Here the CDR3 DNA reads TGTGCCAGCAGCTTTTACGCGGGGCTGAACACTGAAGCTTTCTTT.

The V call is TRBV2, the J call TRBJ1-3; the D is unclear. This CDR3 contains 17 residues. V lost 1 base and J lost 4, with 17 bases in between. The V gene's germline CDR1 is SNHLY and CDR2 FYNNEI. The CDR3 DNA is TGTGCCAGCAGTGAAGAGGACCCTTGGTTAGGAGGAAACACCATATATTTT. It yields the protein CASSEEDPWLGGNTIYF. Filled out from reference TRBV2 and TRBJ1-3, the complete variable domain reads EPEVTQTPSHQVTQMGQEVILRCVPISNHLYFYWYRQILGQKVEFLVSFYNNEISEKSEIFDDQFSVERPDGSNFTLKIRSTKLEDSAMYFCASSEEDPWLGGNTIYFGEGSWLTVV.

CDR3 sequence: CASSLEAGGKPGNTIYF. The CDR3 region has the DNA TGCGCCAGCAGCTTGGAGGCAGGGGGCAAGCCTGGAAACACCATATATTTT. The J gene is TRBJ1-3, the V gene TRBV5-1, with 8 bases matching TRBD1. The CDR3 contains 17 residues. V lost 0 bases, J lost 2 bases, and 7 bases stayed unmatched. In germline, CDR1 is SGHRS, CDR2 YFSETQ.

This clone was seen only once. The CDR3 region is CASTLWPGQYGKNTEAFF. CDR3 nucleotide sequence: TGTGCCAGTACCCTATGGCCGGGACAGTACGGAAAGAACACTGAAGCTTTCTTT. This chain joins TRBV19 and TRBJ1-1, with TRBD1 matching over 7 bases. The germline gives CDR1 LNHDA, CDR2 SQIVND (reference sequence). J lost 1 base, V lost 7 bases, and 18 bases had no gene match. This CDR3 spans 18 amino acids.

The V and J genes are TRBV6-6 and TRBJ2-2; D perhaps matches TRBD1 (5 bases). This CDR3 contains 12 residues. From germline, CDR1 is MNHNY and CDR2 SVGAGI (reference sequence). Trimming removed 5 bases from V and 6 bases from J, with 7 bases in between. CDR3 DNA sequence: TGTGCCAGCAGTGTCAGGGCCGGGGAGCTGTTTTTT. Protein sequence: CASSVRAGELFF.

This chain links TRBV7-9 with TRBJ1-1; the D is unclear. This CDR3 contains 18 residues. Trimming took off 7 bases at V and 0 bases at J, with 24 bases between the two ends. Looked up from germline, CDR1 is SEHNR and CDR2 is FQNEAQ (reference sequence). In nucleotides, the CDR3 is TGTGCCAGCACCCGAGGGTCCCCACAGTCCTCCTTGAACACTGAAGCTTTCTTT. It specifies CASTRGSPQSSLNTEAFF. The entire variable domain, with the rest obtained from reference TRBV7-9 and TRBJ1-1, is as follows: DTGVSQNPRHKITKRGQNVTFRCDPISEHNRLYWYRQTLGQGPEFLTYFQNEAQLEKSRLLSDRFSAERPKGSFSTLEIQRTEQGDSAMYLCASTRGSPQSSLNTEAFFGQGTRLTVV.

This sequence joins TRBV4-1 and TRBJ1-3, with 7 positions matching TRBD1. J gave up 0 bases and V 4 bases, and 12 bases lay outside the gene matches. Germline CDR1 reads MGHRA; CDR2 reads YSYEKL. This CDR3 contains 18 residues. For the CDR3, the DNA is TGCGCCAGCAGCCTTAACTCAGCAGGGGGTTTCTCTGGAAACACCATATATTTT. Translation: CASSLNSAGGFSGNTIYF.

This clone was counted between two and nine times. The sample contains more than one DNA sequence encoding this CDR3. The chain joins TRBV18 to TRBJ2-5; 10 bases are shared with TRBD1. Germline values: CDR1 KGHSH, CDR2 LQKENI. After removal of 3 bases from V and 2 bases from J, the junction contained 3 bases not matched to a gene. The CDR3 has 15 residues. The CDR3 DNA sequence: TGTGCCAGCTCACCTGGGACAGGGGCTCAAGAGACCCAGTACTTC. As protein: CASSPGTGAQETQYF.

This clone showed up just once. V and J are TRBV2 and TRBJ1-6; D is possibly TRBD1 (6 bases). The V gene lost 3 bases and the J gene lost 9 bases, with 12 bases spanning the gap. Germline V gene lookup returns CDR1 SNHLY and CDR2 FYNNEI. The CDR3 runs 14 residues. The CDR3 region has the DNA TGTGCCAGCAGTGAGGTTCAGGGGTCTTCACCCCTCCACTTT. This codes for CASSEVQGSSPLHF.

The V gene is TRBV7-8, the J gene TRBJ1-1; D gene ambiguous. Germline CDR1 and CDR2: SGHVS and FQNEAQ. The CDR3 is made up of 12 amino acids. Trimming shortened V by 5 bases and J by 5 bases, and 9 bases separated the two germline ends. The DNA of the CDR3 is TGTGCCAGCAGCCTTGGGGTAACTGAAGCTTTCTTT. Its translation is CASSLGVTEAFF.

This clone was counted only a few times. The J gene is TRBJ2-1, the V gene TRBV18; D gene unclear. CDR1 and CDR2 (germline): KGHSH, LQKENI. The V end was cut by 3 bases, the J end by 2 bases, with 5 bases between. The CDR3 consists of 13 residues. In nucleotides, the CDR3 is TGTGCCAGCTCACCGGGAACCTACAATGAGCAGTTCTTC. Its protein product is CASSPGTYNEQFF.

V gene TRBV19 combines with J gene TRBJ2-7; 7 positions agree with TRBD1. Per the germline V gene, CDR1 is LNHDA and CDR2 is SQIVND (reference sequence). The CDR3 consists of 15 residues. V gave up 3 bases and J gave up 3 bases; unmatched junction bases: 8. The CDR3 protein is CASSISPTGYYEQYF. The CDR3 coding sequence is TGTGCCAGTAGTATCTCCCCGACAGGGTACTACGAGCAGTACTTC.

The V and J genes are TRBV5-6 and TRBJ1-5; 7 nucleotides match TRBD1. This CDR3 contains 16 residues. Germline V gives CDR1 SGHDT, CDR2 YYEEEE. Germline trimming cut 4 bases from V and 2 bases from J; bases unmatched to any gene: 9. The CDR3 is CASSQGQSMGNQPQHF. CDR3 nucleotides: TGTGCCAGCAGCCAGGGACAGAGCATGGGCAATCAGCCCCAGCATTTT. Together with reference TRBV5-6 and TRBJ1-5, the CDR3 gives the full variable domain: DAGVTQSPTHLIKTRGQQVTLRCSPKSGHDTVSWYQQALGQGPQFIFQYYEEEERQRGNFPDRFSGHQFPNYSSELNVNALLLGDSALYLCASSQGQSMGNQPQHFGDGTRLSIL.

The rearrangement uses TRBV6-5 and TRBJ2-1; 11 positions agree with TRBD2. Germline V gives CDR1 MNHEY, CDR2 SVGAGI. V was pared by 6 bases and J by 5 bases, with 6 bases of the junction left unmatched. The CDR3 loop spans 15 amino acids. The CDR3 sequence is CASRGGTSGHNEQFF. CDR3 bases: TGTGCCAGCAGGGGCGGGACTAGCGGCCACAATGAGCAGTTCTTC.

This clone turned up a few times. V and J are TRBV4-3 and TRBJ1-6; D call uncertain. The CDR3 spans 16 residues. Trimming took off 5 bases at V and 6 bases at J, with 17 bases between the two ends. Germline V gives CDR1 LGHNA, CDR2 YSLEER. CDR3 bases: TGCGCCAGCAGCTCGGACGCGGGGAACTTTAATTCACCCCTCCACTTT. It specifies CASSSDAGNFNSPLHF.

The genes are TRBV7-9 and TRBJ2-2; 8 nucleotides agree with TRBD1. CDR1 SEHNR and CDR2 FQNEAQ come from the germline V gene (reference sequence). This CDR3 has 13 amino acids. V gave up 8 bases and J gave up 6 bases; unmatched junction bases: 5. The CDR3 loop reads CASAGGAAGELFF. DNA for the CDR3: TGTGCCAGCGCAGGGGGCGCGGCCGGGGAGCTGTTTTTT.

This chain connects TRBV28 to TRBJ1-2, with D uncertain. Trimming left V 2 bases short and J 0 bases short, with 7 bases between. The germline gives CDR1 MDHEN, CDR2 SYDVKM. The CDR3 totals 14 residues. CDR3 loop: CASSLGSANYGYTF. The CDR3 DNA sequence: TGTGCCAGCAGTTTAGGATCAGCTAACTATGGCTACACCTTC.

The chain employs TRBV10-2 and TRBJ1-5; D unresolved. CDR1 is WSHSY and CDR2 is SAAADI in the germline V gene. The CDR3 has 15 residues. V gave up 3 bases and J gave up 3 bases, with 12 bases separating them. The CDR3 reads CASSDETEDNQPQHF. The CDR3 coding sequence is TGCGCCAGCAGTGATGAAACGGAAGACAATCAGCCCCAGCATTTT.

In nucleotides, the CDR3 is TGTGCCAGCACCCTCGTCAGGGCCGGGGAGCTGTTTTTT. Translated: CASTLVRAGELFF. This rearrangement joins TRBV5-8 to TRBJ2-2; a possible D gene is TRBD1 (5 bases). The ends were cut back, 6 bases at V and 6 bases at J, with 12 bases in the middle. Per the germline V gene, CDR1 is SGHTS and CDR2 is YDEGEE. The CDR3 loop spans 13 amino acids. Using reference TRBV5-8 and TRBJ2-2 for the parts outside the CDR3, the full variable domain is EAGVTQSPTHLIKTRGQQATLRCSPISGHTSVYWYQQALGLGLQFLLWYDEGEERNRGNFPPRFSGRQFPNYSSELNVNALELEDSALYLCASTLVRAGELFFGEGSRLTVL.

The gene calls are TRBV7-9 and TRBJ1-5; 9 bases match TRBD1. With 1 base clipped from V and 2 bases from J, the junction kept 9 bases outside the gene matches. Germline V CDR1 and CDR2: SEHNR, FQNEAQ (reference sequence). The CDR3 is 18 residues long. CDR3 loop: CASSLGTGVGGGNQPQHF. The CDR3 region has the DNA TGTGCCAGCAGCTTAGGGACAGGGGTTGGCGGGGGCAATCAGCCCCAGCATTTT.

By sample fraction, this clone is medium-sized. CDR3 DNA: TGTGCCAGCAGCTCCGGGACAGGGAACACTGAAGCTTTCTTT. This codes for CASSSGTGNTEAFF. The chain recombines TRBV5-4 with TRBJ1-1, with 8 bases aligning to TRBD1. The V gene end was trimmed by 3 bases and the J gene end by 1 base; junction bases not matched to a gene: 2. Germline V gene data show CDR1 as SGHNT and CDR2 as YYREEE (reference sequence). This CDR3 is 14 amino acids long.